A selection of T cell receptor beta chains follows, all from one sample in a study of cytomegalovirus exposure and HLA in healthy donors. Clones were sequenced by immunoSEQ multiplex PCR, and TCRdb holds only the in-frame ones, with some missing. This sample yields around 130,000 clones, of which over 70% are seen a single time; roughly 1.5% belongs to the top ten. The sequenced material came from PBMCs. These receptor sequences come from a woman between 18 and 30 years old in good health and CMV-seronegative. The CDR3 runs from the conserved cysteine through the conserved F or W. D genes are given only for firm matches. Clone size appears in some rows only: once, few, many, or a class for an expanded clone.

size | J | D | V | CDR3 | DNA
. | TRBJ1-1 | . | TRBV7-9 | CASSPNGRKRGEAFF | TGTGCCAGCAGCCCTAACGGCCGGAAACGAGGTGAAGCTTTCTTT
few | TRBJ1-1 | . | TRBV5-1 | CASIQRQRLHTEAFF | TGCGCCAGCATTCAAAGACAGCGCCTTCACACTGAAGCTTTCTTT
. | TRBJ2-7 | TRBD2 | TRBV7-8 | CASSLASTSGPSYEQYF | TGTGCCAGCAGCTTAGCCTCGACTAGCGGGCCCTCCTACGAGCAGTACTTC
few | TRBJ1-1 | . | TRBV4-1 | CASSQRGNTEAFF | TGCGCCAGCAGCCAGAGAGGGAACACTGAAGCTTTCTTT
. | TRBJ2-7 | TRBD2 | TRBV7-9 | CASSPKLAATSYEQYF | TGTGCCAGCAGCCCTAAGCTAGCGGCCACGTCTTACGAGCAGTACTTC
. | TRBJ2-7 | TRBD1 | TRBV5-6 | CASSSGQQEQYF | TGTGCCAGCAGCTCGGGACAGCAGGAGCAGTACTTC
. | TRBJ2-5 | TRBD1 | TRBV6-5 | CASSYRTGIPETQYF | TGTGCCAGCAGTTACAGGACAGGGATCCCAGAGACCCAGTACTTC
. | TRBJ2-5 | . | TRBV18 | CASSRPTETQYF | TGTGCCAGCTCACGGCCCACGGAGACCCAGTACTTC
. | TRBJ2-7 | TRBD2 | TRBV5-3 | CANPTSESYEQYF | TGTGCCAACCCGACTAGCGAGTCCTACGAGCAGTACTTC
few | TRBJ1-4 | . | TRBV29-1 | CSVAPGSNNEKLFF | TGCAGCGTCGCCCCCGGGAGCAATAACGAAAAACTGTTTTTT
. | TRBJ2-5 | . | TRBV5-5 | CASSWTQETQYF | TGTGCCAGCAGCTGGACACAAGAGACCCAGTACTTC
once | TRBJ1-2 | . | TRBV7-6 | CASSSRAESGYTF | TGTGCCAGCAGCTCCAGAGCGGAGTCTGGCTACACCTTC
. | TRBJ1-1 | TRBD1 | TRBV5-1 | CASSSGTGEITSTEAFF | TGCGCCAGCAGCTCCGGGACAGGGGAGATCACCAGCACTGAAGCTTTCTTT
. | TRBJ2-7 | TRBD2 | TRBV5-4 | CVSSLGLAGGPGNEQYF | TGTGTCAGCAGCTTGGGACTAGCGGGAGGCCCAGGGAACGAGCAGTACTTC
few | TRBJ1-4 | . | TRBV30 | CAWSEGRGGKLFF | TGTGCCTGGAGTGAGGGGAGGGGCGGAAAACTGTTTTTT
few | TRBJ1-2 | TRBD1 | TRBV6-1 | CASSGKIRGARDGYTF | TGTGCCAGCAGTGGGAAGATCAGGGGGGCCCGGGATGGCTACACCTTC
. | TRBJ1-1 | . | TRBV6-1 | CASRLRVNTEAFF | TGTGCCAGCAGGCTCAGGGTTAACACTGAAGCTTTCTTT
. | TRBJ2-7 | . | TRBV13 | CASSGDSSYEQYF | TGTGCCAGCAGCGGGGACTCCTCCTACGAGCAGTACTTC
. | TRBJ2-7 | TRBD2 | TRBV12-5 | CASGPAREGKVEQYF | TGTGCTAGTGGTCCCGCGAGGGAGGGGAAGGTCGAGCAGTACTTC